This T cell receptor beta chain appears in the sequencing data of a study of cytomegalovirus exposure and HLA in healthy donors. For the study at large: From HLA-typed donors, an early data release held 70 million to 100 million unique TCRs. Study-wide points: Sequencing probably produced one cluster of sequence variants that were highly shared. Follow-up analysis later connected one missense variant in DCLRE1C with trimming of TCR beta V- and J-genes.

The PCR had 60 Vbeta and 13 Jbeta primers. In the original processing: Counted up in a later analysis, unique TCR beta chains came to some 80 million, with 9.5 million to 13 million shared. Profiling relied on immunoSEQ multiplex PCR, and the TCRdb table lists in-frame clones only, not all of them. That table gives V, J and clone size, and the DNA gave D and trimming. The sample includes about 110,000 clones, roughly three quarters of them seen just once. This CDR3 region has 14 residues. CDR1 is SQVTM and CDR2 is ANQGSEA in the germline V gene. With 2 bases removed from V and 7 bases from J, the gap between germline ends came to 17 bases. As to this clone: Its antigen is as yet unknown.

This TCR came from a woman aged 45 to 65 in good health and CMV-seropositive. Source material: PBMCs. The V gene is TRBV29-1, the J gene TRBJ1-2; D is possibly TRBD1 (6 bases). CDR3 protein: CSVEPLTGLGGYTF. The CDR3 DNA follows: TGCAGCGTTGAACCATTAACAGGGTTGGGTGGCTACACCTTC.